What follows are 25 T cell receptor beta chains derived from one specimen sequenced in a study of blood T cell repertoires in COVID-19. The data were produced by immunoSEQ multiplex PCR, yet TCRdb's version contains in-frame clones alone and is incomplete. Of 250,000 to 300,000 clones in the sample, less than 90% were seen once. The sequenced material came from peripheral blood. The source is a woman aged 25-40 years with COVID-19, enrolled during active disease.

A note on this clone: Other nucleotide sequences in the sample specify the same CDR3. The chain carries TRBV12-3 or TRBV12-4 and TRBJ1-1, with D unclear. Trimming took off 2 bases at V and 2 bases at J, with 3 bases between the two ends. CDR3 length: 12 residues. In nucleotides, the CDR3 is TGTGCCAGCAGTTTATCAAACACTGAAGCTTTCTTT. It translates to CASSLSNTEAFF.

This chain connects TRBV3-1 (or the pseudogene TRBV3-2) to TRBJ1-1, with D hard to call. Germline CDR1 is LGHDT and CDR2 is YNNKEL (reference sequence). The CDR3 is 13 residues long. Deletions cut 7 bases from V and 11 bases from J, with 20 bases between. CDR3 nucleotide sequence: TGTGCCAGCACCCGGGGAGGCCCCCGTACCGCTTTCTTT. Amino acids: CASTRGGPRTAFF.

The chain recombines TRBV18 with TRBJ2-2, with no clear D. V lost 2 bases, J lost 3 bases, and 10 bases lay in between. Germline CDR1 and CDR2: KGHSH and LQKENI. The CDR3 length is 15 residues. The CDR3: CASSPYLDDTGELFF. As DNA, the CDR3 is TGTGCCAGCTCACCATATCTAGACGACACCGGGGAGCTGTTTTTT.

This clone was seen only a few times. The CDR3 coding sequence is TGTGCCAGCGCCTTGGGCCCCGGCTACGAGCAGTACTTC. Its protein is CASALGPGYEQYF. The rearrangement joins TRBV3-1 (or the pseudogene TRBV3-2) to TRBJ2-7, with D unresolved. Germline assignment: CDR1 LGHDT and CDR2 YNNKEL (reference sequence). The CDR3 runs to 13 residues. The V gene lost 8 bases and the J gene lost 3 bases, with 14 bases spanning the gap.

The genes are TRBV12-3 or TRBV12-4 and TRBJ2-5, with D maybe TRBD1 (5 bases). Trimming took off 1 base at V and 10 bases at J, with 13 bases between the two ends. CDR3 length: 13 residues. CDR3 bases: TGTGCCAGCAGTTTAGGGCCCCAAGGGGACCAGTACTTC. Its translation is CASSLGPQGDQYF.

The gene calls are TRBV28 and TRBJ1-3; D is unresolved. From germline, CDR1 is MDHEN and CDR2 SYDVKM. The CDR3 has 14 residues. The V end lost 2 bases, the J end lost 0 bases, and 5 bases lay between the germline ends. The DNA of the CDR3 is TGTGCCAGCAGTTTAACCTACTCTGGAAACACCATATATTTT. This gives the protein CASSLTYSGNTIYF.

The chain recombines TRBV9 with TRBJ1-1; D ambiguous. The CDR3 loop spans 15 amino acids. V gave up 0 bases and J gave up 0 bases, with 9 bases separating them. Germline values: CDR1 SGDLS, CDR2 YYNGEE. DNA for the CDR3: TGTGCCAGCAGCGTAGTCCCTAATATGAACACTGAAGCTTTCTTT. The encoded protein is CASSVVPNMNTEAFF.

V is TRBV7-2 and J is TRBJ2-3, with TRBD2 as a possible D gene (6 bases). The CDR3 sequence is 16 residues long. Germline lookup yields CDR1 SGHTA and CDR2 FQGNSA. The V and J ends lost 2 bases and 5 bases respectively, with 17 bases between them. CDR3 sequence reads: CASSLRRRGIGDTQYF. CDR3 bases: TGTGCCAGCAGCTTACGTCGACGGGGGATAGGAGATACGCAGTATTTT.

CDR3 nucleotides: TGTGCCAGCACACTAGCGGGTTCCCCGGGGGAGACCCAGTACTTC. Encoded protein: CASTLAGSPGETQYF. V is TRBV6-5 and J is TRBJ2-5; 9 bases agree with TRBD2. The ends lost 7 bases at V and 5 bases at J; junction bases unmatched: 11. The CDR3 has 15 residues. Germline V gene data show CDR1 as MNHEY and CDR2 as SVGAGI.

V and J are TRBV7-8 and TRBJ2-6, with D possibly matching TRBD1 (6 bases). The CDR3 is 18 amino acids. Germline CDR1 SGHVS, CDR2 FQNEAQ. V was trimmed by 3 bases and J by 0 bases, leaving 15 bases between them. This chain's CDR3 is CASSFSDSWVSGANVLTF. The CDR3 DNA reads as TGTGCCAGCAGCTTCTCGGACAGTTGGGTCTCTGGGGCCAACGTCCTGACTTTC.

This clone was seen more than once but under ten times. V is TRBV19 and J is TRBJ1-5, with D possibly matching TRBD1 (6 bases). Per germline, CDR1 LNHDA and CDR2 SQIVND (reference sequence). The V and J ends lost 3 bases and 7 bases respectively, with 10 bases between them. CDR3 length equals 13 residues. The CDR3 DNA follows: TGTGCCAGTAGTATGGGACATAGGCAGCCCCAGCATTTT. This codes for CASSMGHRQPQHF.

Here the CDR3 DNA reads TGTGCCAGCAGTACCCGGACAGGGTCCGACGAGCAGTACTTC. Its protein product is CASSTRTGSDEQYF. The V and J genes are TRBV6-5 and TRBJ2-7, with 8 bases aligning to TRBD1. Germline V gene data show CDR1 as MNHEY and CDR2 as SVGAGI. This CDR3 contains 14 residues. The ends lost 5 bases at V and 5 bases at J; junction bases unmatched: 8.

The chain employs TRBV18 and TRBJ1-6; unclear D gene. This CDR3 has 14 residues. V was clipped by 2 bases and J by 5 bases, with 7 bases between them. Per germline, CDR1 KGHSH and CDR2 LQKENI. The CDR3 region is CASSPFPDNSPLHF. The CDR3 DNA sequence: TGTGCCAGCTCACCATTTCCAGATAATTCACCCCTCCACTTT.

In nucleotides, the CDR3 is TGTGCCAGCATCCTAGGGGGTATCCAGGCAGCTGGGGCCAACGTCCTGACTTTC. Translated, it gives CASILGGIQAAGANVLTF. The chain combines TRBV7-8 with TRBJ2-6, with D perhaps TRBD1 (6 bases). Trimming removed 7 bases at V and 2 bases at J, with 21 bases between. Looked up from germline, CDR1 is SGHVS and CDR2 is FQNEAQ. The CDR3 loop spans 18 amino acids.

This chain connects TRBV18 to TRBJ2-3, with 7 bases that match TRBD1. The germline gives CDR1 KGHSH, CDR2 LQKENI. The V and J ends lost 6 bases and 6 bases, in that order; junction bases with no gene match: 12. The CDR3 totals 15 residues. The CDR3 here is CASSIGQAKTDTQYF. DNA for the CDR3: TGTGCCAGCTCGATCGGACAGGCGAAGACGGATACGCAGTATTTT.

The chain has TRBV5-3 and TRBJ1-3, with TRBD1 matching over 7 bases. TRBV5-3 is an ORF for which the function is uncertain. V lost 4 bases, J lost 1 base, and 11 bases stayed unmatched. The CDR3 spans 17 residues. The CDR3 loop reads CARSAGGRGQSGNTIYF. In nucleotides, the CDR3 is TGTGCCAGAAGCGCCGGGGGAAGGGGGCAATCTGGAAACACCATATATTTT.

The chain joins TRBV5-4 to TRBJ1-1; D is unresolved. V shed 0 bases and J shed 7 bases, with 7 bases lying between them. This CDR3 is 12 amino acids long. The V gene's germline CDR1 is SGHNT and CDR2 YYREEE (reference sequence). The DNA of the CDR3 is TGTGCCAGCAGCTTGGGGCAGATTGAAGCTTTCTTT. It encodes CASSLGQIEAFF.

The rearrangement joins TRBV11-2 to TRBJ1-2, with 9 bases fitting TRBD1. Germline CDR1 is SGHAT and CDR2 is FQNNGV. J lost 6 bases, V lost 2 bases, and 7 bases had no gene match. The CDR3 runs to 15 residues. This CDR3 is CASSLTPRTGDGYTF. The CDR3 DNA is TGTGCCAGCAGCTTAACCCCTCGGACAGGGGATGGCTACACCTTC.

This sequence joins TRBV7-9 and TRBJ1-1; 7 bases line up with TRBD1. There are 14 residues in the CDR3. CDR1 is SEHNR, CDR2 FQNEAQ, per germline (reference sequence). Trimming at V came to 7 bases and at J to 2 bases, leaving 7 bases not matched to a gene. The CDR3 coding sequence is TGTGCCAGCACCCGGACAGGAGGCAACACTGAAGCTTTCTTT. Protein product: CASTRTGGNTEAFF.

J is TRBJ2-1 and V is TRBV30, with 8 positions matching TRBD2. V gave up 5 bases and J gave up 4 bases; unmatched junction bases: 10. The CDR3 contains 15 residues. Looked up from germline, CDR1 is GTSNPN and CDR2 is SVGIG (reference sequence). The CDR3: CAWSPRGETYNEQFF. The CDR3 DNA follows: TGTGCCTGGTCACCGCGGGGGGAAACTTACAATGAGCAGTTCTTC.

The chain combines TRBV6-6 with TRBJ2-3, with a tentative D call TRBD2 (6 bases). The germline gives CDR1 MNHNY, CDR2 SVGAGI (reference sequence). The CDR3 spans 15 residues. The V and J ends lost 2 bases and 2 bases respectively, with 11 bases between them. In DNA, the CDR3 is TGTGCCAGCAGTTACCGGCGGGGTGCCACAGATACGCAGTATTTT. This translates into CASSYRRGATDTQYF.

The chain joins TRBV7-9 to TRBJ1-1, with 8 nucleotides matching TRBD1. CDR3 size: 16 residues. The V gene's germline CDR1 is SEHNR and CDR2 FQNEAQ (reference sequence). The ends lost 5 bases at V and 0 bases at J; junction bases unmatched: 8. CDR3: CASSPGQGKMNTEAFF. For the CDR3, the DNA is TGTGCCAGCAGCCCAGGACAGGGCAAGATGAACACTGAAGCTTTCTTT.

The chain links TRBV29-1 to TRBJ1-3; 7 nucleotides match TRBD1. From germline, CDR1 is SQVTM and CDR2 ANQGSEA. V gave up 5 bases and J gave up 2 bases; unmatched junction bases: 3. This CDR3 is built from 13 residues. CDR3 amino acids: CSVIQGPGNTIYF. CDR3 DNA: TGCAGCGTTATACAGGGGCCTGGAAACACCATATATTTT.

The chain links TRBV5-6 to TRBJ2-3, with D maybe TRBD2 (6 bases). There are 15 residues in the CDR3. V was cut by 4 bases and J by 2 bases, with 14 bases left in between. Per germline, CDR1 SGHDT and CDR2 YYEEEE. The CDR3 DNA reads as TGTGCCAGCAGCGGTCTGGGGGGTCTCACAGATACGCAGTATTTT. Its translation: CASSGLGGLTDTQYF.

V and J are TRBV7-2 and TRBJ1-3; perhaps TRBD1 as D (6 bases). Per the germline V gene, CDR1 is SGHTA and CDR2 is FQGNSA. The CDR3 length is 14 residues. Trimming shortened V by 6 bases and J by 5 bases, and 14 bases separated the two germline ends. The CDR3 DNA reads TGTGCCAGCAGAACGGACAGATCTCGAAACACCATATATTTT. This translates into CASRTDRSRNTIYF.